This entry is about one T cell receptor beta chain. The junction departs from the called germline gene at one end, perhaps through a read error. The CDR3 is 15 amino acids. CDR1 and CDR2 from the germline V gene are MNHNS and SASEGT. The sample belongs to a study of tumor and adjacent non-tumor tissue in lung cancer. This sample's RNA came from whole unsorted tissue. This non-tumor lung sample came from over 3 cm beyond the tumor edge. Three rounds of nested PCR, following a modified ARM-PCR protocol, produced the TCRbeta library. TCRdb fed the multiplex PCR reads into MiXCR, producing one record per CDR3 protein. The table lists 60,000 to 80,000 distinct CDR3 sequences, roughly 75% of them singletons.

This TCR was sampled from a woman aged 50 to 60 with non-small cell lung cancer. This rearrangement joins TRBV6-1 to TRBJ2-1, with 8 bases that match TRBD1. The sample consisted of distant non-tumor lung tissue. DNA for the CDR3: TGTGCCAGCGGTGGACTTCAGGGGGCGATCGGTGAGCGGTTCTTC. It yields the protein CASGGLQGAIGERFF.